This entry lists 16 T cell receptor beta chains sequenced from one sample in a study of blood T cells in healthy people across ages. It was with a sample-barcoded 5' primer and a J-beta primer mix that a second PCR of roughly 7 to 12 cycles was run. Using its own MiXCR run on the 5' RACE reads, TCRdb lists one record per CDR3 protein. The data hold about 730,000 distinct CDR3 sequences, with roughly 43% observed a single time. The sequencing sample was made of blood. These receptors were taken from a woman in her sixties or seventies in good health.

V and J are TRBV20-1 and TRBJ2-5; 8 nucleotides match TRBD1. This CDR3 region has 14 residues. After removal of 5 bases from V and 4 bases from J, the junction contained 9 bases not matched to a gene. CDR1 DFQATT and CDR2 SNEGSKA come from the germline V gene (reference sequence). CDR3 bases: TGCAGTGCTGGGAGCGTGACAGGGGCAGAGACCCAGTACTTC. Protein: CSAGSVTGAETQYF.

The rearrangement joins TRBV27 to TRBJ2-5; 7 bases agree with TRBD1. The CDR3 covers 16 residues. Germline values: CDR1 MNHEY, CDR2 SMNVEV (reference sequence). Germline trimming cut 9 bases from V and 11 bases from J; bases unmatched to any gene: 24. The CDR3 here is CASKQGPTWGRNEQYF. CDR3 bases: TGTGCCAGTAAACAGGGGCCTACTTGGGGGCGCAATGAGCAGTACTTC.

This clonotype was picked up a small number of times. The chain combines TRBV18 with TRBJ1-5; 9 bases map to TRBD1. V dropped 0 bases and J dropped 5; count of bases not matched to a gene: 5. CDR3 length equals 16 residues. The germline V gene encodes CDR1 KGHSH and CDR2 LQKENI. The CDR3 here is CASSPPTGQGHQPQHF. CDR3 DNA sequence: TGTGCCAGCTCACCACCGACGGGACAGGGTCATCAGCCCCAGCATTTT.

This clonotype showed up just a few times. The chain's CDR3 is CASRKEREGYNEQFF. In DNA form, the CDR3 reads TGTGCCAGCAGGAAAGAGCGGGAGGGCTACAATGAGCAGTTCTTC. V usage is TRBV27 and J usage is TRBJ2-1; 10 nucleotides line up with TRBD2. Germline V gene lookup returns CDR1 MNHEY and CDR2 SMNVEV (reference sequence). The CDR3 has 15 amino acids. Unmatched junction bases numbered 5, after V lost 6 bases and J lost 3 bases.

The table lists this clonotype with a count of one. The genes are TRBV20-1 and TRBJ1-2; D is ambiguous. The CDR3 sequence is 12 residues long. The V gene lost 6 bases and the J gene lost 1 base, with 9 bases spanning the gap. Germline assignment: CDR1 DFQATT and CDR2 SNEGSKA (reference sequence). In nucleotides, the CDR3 is TGCAGTGCAAGACCGTATAACTATGGCTACACCTTC. It yields the protein CSARPYNYGYTF.

CDR3 protein: CASSPSGGMETQYF. CDR3 nucleotides: TGTGCCAGCAGTCCAAGCGGGGGGATGGAGACCCAGTACTTC. The chain is built from TRBV27 and TRBJ2-5; TRBD2 aligns across 9 bases. Germline values: CDR1 MNHEY, CDR2 SMNVEV (reference sequence). The CDR3 is 14 amino acids. V gave up 5 bases and J gave up 5 bases; unmatched junction bases: 6.

This rearrangement joins TRBV12-3 or TRBV12-4 to TRBJ2-1; TRBD2 aligns across 11 bases. CDR3 size: 14 residues. V trimming: 6 bases; J trimming: 11 bases; junction bases outside the gene matches: 9. The CDR3 DNA sequence: TGTGCCAGCAGCCTAGCGGGGGGTCTTTGTAAGCAGTTCTTC. Translated, it gives CASSLAGGLCKQFF.

The rearrangement joins TRBV20-1 to TRBJ1-2, with D hard to call. Germline CDR1 is DFQATT and CDR2 is SNEGSKA (reference sequence). The ends were cut back, 0 bases at V and 0 bases at J, with 8 bases in the middle. The length of the CDR3 is 14 residues. The CDR3 DNA reads TGCAGTGCTAGAGATCTGACCGCTAACTATGGCTACACCTTC. Translating gives CSARDLTANYGYTF.

This clonotype was recorded at least ten times. This chain joins TRBV4-2 and TRBJ2-1; 8 nucleotides agree with TRBD2. Germline CDR1 reads LGHNA; CDR2 reads YNFKEQ. This CDR3 spans 16 amino acids. The junction had 9 bases not matched to a gene; V was cut back by 5 bases and J by 3 bases. This chain's CDR3 is CASSSQLAEDYNEQFF. CDR3 nucleotides: TGTGCCAGCAGCTCTCAACTAGCGGAAGACTACAATGAGCAGTTCTTC.

The table lists this clonotype with a few counts. This chain links TRBV24-1 with TRBJ1-4; D remains unclear. The CDR3 has 12 residues. V was pared by 0 bases and J by 9 bases, with 4 bases between. The germline V gene has CDR1 KGHDR and CDR2 SFDVKD. CDR3: CATSDLQQKLFF. In nucleotides, the CDR3 is TGTGCCACCAGTGATTTGCAGCAAAAACTGTTTTTT.

Notes on this clonotype: An end of the junction does not agree with germline; a read error may underlie this. This rearrangement joins TRBV9 to TRBJ1-5, with D possibly being TRBD1 (6 bases). CDR1 is SGDLS and CDR2 is YYNGEE in the germline V gene. The CDR3 has 16 amino acids. This CDR3 reads CVSSVDGGAGNQPQHF. The CDR3 coding sequence is TGTGTCAGCAGCGTAGATGGGGGCGCGGGCAATCAGCCCCAGCATTTT.

This chain connects TRBV27 to TRBJ2-5; D is possibly TRBD2 (5 bases). CDR3 length: 14 amino acids. Germline V CDR1 and CDR2: MNHEY, SMNVEV (reference sequence). The V gene lost 6 bases and the J gene lost 5 bases, with 16 bases spanning the gap. DNA for the CDR3: TGTGCCAGCAGACGCCTCGTACCGGGGGAGACCCAGTACTTC. It encodes CASRRLVPGETQYF.

The genes are TRBV7-3 and TRBJ2-7; 8 nucleotides agree with TRBD1. Losses at the gene ends were 1 base for V and 3 bases for J; bases not matched to a gene: 5. The CDR3 is 15 residues long. The germline V gene encodes CDR1 SGHTA and CDR2 FQGTGA. The DNA for the CDR3 is TGTGCCAGCAGCTTAATGCTCGGACAGGGCTACGAGCAGTACTTC. Its protein is CASSLMLGQGYEQYF.

This clonotype was counted between two and nine times. This CDR3 is CATSGTGTLGNEQFF. CDR3 coding DNA: TGTGCCACCAGCGGGACAGGGACCTTGGGGAATGAGCAGTTCTTC. The chain couples TRBV24-1 to TRBJ2-1, with 9 bases identical to TRBD1. J lost 7 bases, V lost 7 bases, and 10 bases had no gene match. The germline V gene encodes CDR1 KGHDR and CDR2 SFDVKD. CDR3 length equals 15 residues.

This clonotype was detected only once. The junction and the germline gene differ at one end; a read error may be behind it. This chain links TRBV2 with TRBJ2-6; D not resolved. The CDR3 spans 12 residues. The V gene's germline CDR1 is SNHLY and CDR2 FYNNEI. CDR3 bases: TGTACCAGCAAATCTGGGGCCAACGTCCTGACTTTC. Translating gives CTSKSGANVLTF.

This chain joins TRBV20-1 and TRBJ2-4; tentative D call: TRBD1 (6 bases). Trimming shortened V by 0 bases and J by 3 bases, and 12 bases separated the two germline ends. Germline assignment: CDR1 DFQATT and CDR2 SNEGSKA (reference sequence). This CDR3 has 15 amino acids. The CDR3 DNA is TGCAGTGCTAGAGACTTACAGGGATTCAAAAACATTCAGTACTTC. Its protein is CSARDLQGFKNIQYF.